The 14 T cell receptor beta chains reported below all come from one sample, sequenced in a study of cytomegalovirus exposure and HLA in healthy donors. It was with 60 Vbeta and 13 Jbeta primers that the PCR ran. TCRdb's table, derived via immunoSEQ multiplex PCR, lists solely in-frame clones and lacks some. The table shows some 130,000 clones, with 66% occurring only once. The source material was PBMCs. These receptors originate from a human donor in good health.

On this clone itself: The missing conserved phenylalanine or tryptophan at the end of this CDR3 makes a read error likely. The V call is TRBV5-1, the J call TRBJ1-2; D may be TRBD1 (6 bases). Germline values: CDR1 SGHRS, CDR2 YFSETQ. The CDR3 totals 14 residues. V lost 4 bases to trimming and J lost 5 bases, with 15 bases between them. The CDR3 DNA reads as TGCGCCAGCAGCATGCTGGGGGCAGGGTATGGCTACACCCTC. Its translation: CASSMLGAGYGYTL.

CDR3 residues: CASSLTGGGSGELFF. CDR3 coding DNA: TGTGCCAGCAGTTTGACGGGGGGAGGATCCGGGGAGCTGTTTTTT. V is TRBV28 and J is TRBJ2-2, with 7 bases lining up with TRBD2. Trimming removed 3 bases from V and 6 bases from J; junction bases left unmatched: 7. The CDR3 contains 15 residues. CDR1 is MDHEN, CDR2 SYDVKM, per germline.

The rearrangement links TRBV7-3 to TRBJ2-2, with D possibly matching TRBD1 (5 bases). Trimming left V 5 bases short and J 3 bases short, with 13 bases between. This CDR3 spans 15 amino acids. The germline V gene encodes CDR1 SGHTA and CDR2 FQGTGA. The CDR3 loop reads CASSPQGAHTGELFF. For the CDR3, the DNA is TGTGCCAGCAGCCCCCAGGGTGCACACACCGGGGAGCTGTTTTTT.

This clone was detected only a few times. The J gene is TRBJ2-1, the V gene TRBV10-1; no clear D. The germline V gene has CDR1 WNHNN and CDR2 SYGVQD (reference sequence). The CDR3 spans 13 residues. V lost 7 bases to trimming and J lost 8 bases, with 15 bases between them. CDR3 coding DNA: TGCGCCAGCAAGTGGGCAGCCAGCCATGAGCAGTTCTTC. Its protein is CASKWAASHEQFF.

CDR3 amino acids: CASSLKDRVRYEQYF. The CDR3 nucleotides are TGTGCCAGCAGCTTAAAAGACAGGGTTCGGTACGAGCAGTACTTC. The chain carries TRBV7-9 and TRBJ2-7, with 7 positions matching TRBD1. The CDR3 has 15 amino acids. V shed 2 bases, J shed 4 bases, and the junction held 8 bases outside the gene matches. Per germline, CDR1 SEHNR and CDR2 FQNEAQ (reference sequence).

The chain employs TRBV6-5 and TRBJ2-3; D unresolved. V lost 0 bases and J 2 bases, leaving 9 bases between the germline ends. The CDR3 totals 15 residues. CDR1 is MNHEY, CDR2 SVGAGI, per germline. CDR3 protein: CASSYSIANTDTQYF. The CDR3 nucleotides are TGTGCCAGCAGTTACTCGATAGCTAACACAGATACGCAGTATTTT.

The chain has TRBV13 and TRBJ1-3, with D maybe TRBD1 (6 bases). The V gene's germline CDR1 is PRHDT and CDR2 FYEKMQ (reference sequence). Trimming removed 1 base from V and 0 bases from J, with 10 bases in between. The CDR3 totals 16 residues. The CDR3: CASSLVAGASGNTIYF. For the CDR3, the DNA is TGTGCCAGCAGCTTAGTAGCAGGGGCCTCTGGAAACACCATATATTTT.

The chain joins TRBV7-8 to TRBJ2-3, with 11 bases matching TRBD2. The CDR3 runs 16 residues. Germline V gives CDR1 SGHVS, CDR2 FQNEAQ. The junction had 7 bases not matched to a gene; V was cut back by 6 bases and J by 2 bases. Here the CDR3 reads CASRPGTSGYTDTQYF. The DNA for the CDR3 is TGTGCCAGCAGGCCCGGGACTAGCGGTTACACAGATACGCAGTATTTT.

The J gene is TRBJ2-1, the V gene TRBV5-1, with 10 bases fitting TRBD2. V was clipped by 3 bases and J by 0 bases; unmatched bases: 0. This CDR3 contains 15 residues. Germline V gene sequence: CDR1 SGHRS, CDR2 YFSETQ. CDR3 DNA sequence: TGCGCCAGCAGCTCTAGCGGGAGCTCCTACAATGAGCAGTTCTTC. Its protein product is CASSSSGSSYNEQFF.

This clone was detected only a few times. V and J are TRBV2 and TRBJ2-3; 11 bases match TRBD1. Germline CDR1 is SNHLY and CDR2 is FYNNEI. The ends lost 8 bases at V and 4 bases at J; junction bases unmatched: 5. This CDR3 contains 14 residues. CDR3 nucleotide sequence: TGTGCCAGCGCGGACAGGGGGCGCGCAGATACGCAGTATTTT. Protein sequence: CASADRGRADTQYF.

This clone was picked up one time. The chain uses TRBV9 and TRBJ1-1; a possible D gene is TRBD1 (5 bases). This CDR3 comprises 13 residues. In germline, CDR1 is SGDLS, CDR2 YYNGEE. Between the trimmed V and J ends, which lost 4 bases and 1 base, there was a span of 8 bases. The CDR3 DNA follows: TGTGCCAGCAGCTTTCAGGGGAACACTGAAGCTTTCTTT. Translation gives CASSFQGNTEAFF.

The chain recombines TRBV29-1 with TRBJ1-1; TRBD1 matches at 7 bases. The germline CDR1 and CDR2 sequences are SQVTM and ANQGSEA. Trimming at V came to 1 base and at J to 6 bases, leaving 5 bases not matched to a gene. The CDR3 extends over 13 amino acids. In DNA form, the CDR3 reads TGCAGCGTTGAAGGGCCCGACAGGGCTGAAGCTTTCTTT. Its translation is CSVEGPDRAEAFF.

V is TRBV9 and J is TRBJ1-1; TRBD1 aligns across 8 bases. The V and J ends lost 0 bases and 0 bases, in that order; junction bases with no gene match: 1. The CDR3 consists of 15 residues. From germline, CDR1 is SGDLS and CDR2 YYNGEE. The CDR3 region is CASSVGQGMNTEAFF. The CDR3 region has the DNA TGTGCCAGCAGCGTAGGACAGGGGATGAACACTGAAGCTTTCTTT.

A few counts support this clone. The CDR3 region has the DNA TGTGCCAGCAGGTCGGGGGGGATCAACGAGCAGTACTTC. The encoded protein is CASRSGGINEQYF. V and J are TRBV6-1 and TRBJ2-7; 8 bases map to TRBD2. The V gene end was trimmed by 6 bases and the J gene end by 5 bases; junction bases not matched to a gene: 6. The CDR3 is made up of 13 amino acids. Per germline, CDR1 MNHNS and CDR2 SASEGT.